Listed below are T cell receptor beta chains from one sample, sequenced in a study of shared T cell receptors in the human thymus. Sequencing used immunoSEQ multiplex PCR; TCRdb keeps in-frame clones, though not all of them. This sample has hundreds of thousands of clones, with 70% to 90% found just once. These records were also assigned to another study, of human thymus T cells.

The sample consisted of thymocytes. The receptors come from a boy under three years old with a congenital heart defect. Both conserved end residues are part of each CDR3. Each record gives: CDR3 DNA, CDR3 protein, D gene, clone size, J gene, V gene. The D gene is left open where the match is weak. A clone size is listed for some rows: how often the clone was seen (once, few, many), or a class if it is expanded.

CDR3nt: TGTGCCAGCAGCCAGGCATCGGACAGGGCGCCGTATCGTCCCTACGAGCAGTACTTC; CDR3aa: CASSQASDRAPYRPYEQYF; d_gene: TRBD1; abundance: NA; j_gene: TRBJ2-7; v_gene: TRBV14
CDR3nt: TGTGCCAGCAGTTCAAACCTGGGACAGGGGGCTGGCGGCTACACCTTC; CDR3aa: CASSSNLGQGAGGYTF; d_gene: TRBD1; abundance: NA; j_gene: TRBJ1-2; v_gene: TRBV27
CDR3nt: TGCAGCGTTGTCGGGCAGGGGTGGGACGAGCAGTACTTC; CDR3aa: CSVVGQGWDEQYF; d_gene: NA; abundance: NA; j_gene: TRBJ2-7; v_gene: TRBV29-1
CDR3nt: TGTGCCAGCAGTGGAGGGACAGGGAGGTCCTACAATGGGCAGTTCTTC; CDR3aa: CASSGGTGRSYNGQFF; d_gene: TRBD1; abundance: NA; j_gene: TRBJ2-1; v_gene: TRBV25-1
CDR3nt: TGTGCCAGCAAGGGACAGGAAGTGGGAGCCCCCTACGAGCAGTACTTC; CDR3aa: CASKGQEVGAPYEQYF; d_gene: NA; abundance: NA; j_gene: TRBJ2-7; v_gene: TRBV21-1
CDR3nt: TGTGCCAGCAGCCAAGTTCCCGCGGGGGGCCACAATGAGCAGTTCTTC; CDR3aa: CASSQVPAGGHNEQFF; d_gene: TRBD2; abundance: NA; j_gene: TRBJ2-1; v_gene: TRBV14
CDR3nt: TGCGCCAGCACCAACACAGGGGGCACTGCTGGGGCCAACGTCCTGACTTTC; CDR3aa: CASTNTGGTAGANVLTF; d_gene: TRBD1; abundance: NA; j_gene: TRBJ2-6; v_gene: TRBV5-1
CDR3nt: TGTGCCAGCAGCCCCCGGGGGACCCAAGAGACCCAGTACTTC; CDR3aa: CASSPRGTQETQYF; d_gene: NA; abundance: NA; j_gene: TRBJ2-5; v_gene: TRBV6-1
CDR3nt: TGCGCCAGCAGTATAAACCGGGACAGGGGGCTTTATAGCAATCAGCCCCAGCATTTT; CDR3aa: CASSINRDRGLYSNQPQHF; d_gene: TRBD1; abundance: NA; j_gene: TRBJ1-5; v_gene: TRBV10-1
CDR3nt: TGTGCCAGCAGTTTGTCGGGAGGGCCTCCAGATACGCAGTATTTT; CDR3aa: CASSLSGGPPDTQYF; d_gene: TRBD2; abundance: NA; j_gene: TRBJ2-3; v_gene: TRBV27
CDR3nt: TGTGCCAGCAGCTTATCAGAGGGGGCAAGAACTGAAGCTTTCTTT; CDR3aa: CASSLSEGARTEAFF; d_gene: TRBD1; abundance: NA; j_gene: TRBJ1-1; v_gene: TRBV7-2
CDR3nt: TGTGCCAGCAGCTTAGCCCTTCCGGGAGGCGACTACAATGAGCAGTTCTTC; CDR3aa: CASSLALPGGDYNEQFF; d_gene: TRBD2; abundance: few; j_gene: TRBJ2-1; v_gene: TRBV11-2
CDR3nt: TGCAGCGTTGGGGGGGGGAATGAGCAGTTCTTC; CDR3aa: CSVGGGNEQFF; d_gene: TRBD2; abundance: NA; j_gene: TRBJ2-1; v_gene: TRBV29-1
CDR3nt: TGTGCCAGCAGCGTAGGTCCTACAGGGAGTTTCTATGGCTACACCTTC; CDR3aa: CASSVGPTGSFYGYTF; d_gene: NA; abundance: NA; j_gene: TRBJ1-2; v_gene: TRBV9
CDR3nt: TGTGCCAGCAGCCAAGATGTGGGGACAGGGCGGACCGGGGAGCTGTTTTTT; CDR3aa: CASSQDVGTGRTGELFF; d_gene: TRBD1; abundance: NA; j_gene: TRBJ2-2; v_gene: TRBV4-2
CDR3nt: TGTGCCTGGAGTGAGATTCCGGGACTGACGAACACTGAAGCTTTCTTT; CDR3aa: CAWSEIPGLTNTEAFF; d_gene: NA; abundance: NA; j_gene: TRBJ1-1; v_gene: TRBV30
CDR3nt: TGTGCCTGGAGTGTGGACAGGGATAATTCCCCCCTCCACTTT; CDR3aa: CAWSVDRDNSPLHF; d_gene: TRBD1; abundance: once; j_gene: TRBJ1-6; v_gene: TRBV30
CDR3nt: TGTGCCAGCAGCCCCTGGGGCCCCTATGGCTACACCTTC; CDR3aa: CASSPWGPYGYTF; d_gene: NA; abundance: NA; j_gene: TRBJ1-2; v_gene: TRBV5-5
CDR3nt: TGTGCCAGCAGTGTCCACAGGGATAGAGAAAAACTGTTTTTT; CDR3aa: CASSVHRDREKLFF; d_gene: NA; abundance: NA; j_gene: TRBJ1-4; v_gene: TRBV28
CDR3nt: TGTGCCTGGAATCTTCCGGGACAGGGTTCTACTAGCGGAATTTACAATGAGCAGTTCTTC; CDR3aa: CAWNLPGQGSTSGIYNEQFF; d_gene: NA; abundance: NA; j_gene: TRBJ2-1; v_gene: TRBV30
CDR3nt: TGTGCCAGCAGTCCCATCGGGACAGCCTGGTGGGGCTATGGCTACACCTTC; CDR3aa: CASSPIGTAWWGYGYTF; d_gene: TRBD1; abundance: NA; j_gene: TRBJ1-2; v_gene: TRBV28
CDR3nt: TGCGCCAGCAGTGATTCCCCCGGTCTAGCGGGCACCGGGGAGCTGTTTTTT; CDR3aa: CASSDSPGLAGTGELFF; d_gene: TRBD2; abundance: NA; j_gene: TRBJ2-2; v_gene: TRBV10-2
CDR3nt: TGTGCCAGCAGTTTACTGAGACAGGGAGCTGAAGCTTTCTTT; CDR3aa: CASSLLRQGAEAFF; d_gene: TRBD1; abundance: NA; j_gene: TRBJ1-1; v_gene: TRBV27
CDR3nt: TGCGCCAGCAGCCAAGATAATCCTTTCGAGGGGGTGACAGATACGCAGTATTTT; CDR3aa: CASSQDNPFEGVTDTQYF; d_gene: NA; abundance: NA; j_gene: TRBJ2-3; v_gene: TRBV4-1
CDR3nt: TGTGCCAGCAGCGAGGGATCAAACAATGAGCAGTTCTTC; CDR3aa: CASSEGSNNEQFF; d_gene: NA; abundance: NA; j_gene: TRBJ2-1; v_gene: TRBV7-3
CDR3nt: TGTGCCAGCAGATCACCACAGGGGGAGGTGGATGAAAAACTGTTTTTT; CDR3aa: CASRSPQGEVDEKLFF; d_gene: TRBD1; abundance: NA; j_gene: TRBJ1-4; v_gene: TRBV7-9
CDR3nt: TGTGCCAGCAGTTACTCTACAGGTCGGGGGTACGGCTACACCTTC; CDR3aa: CASSYSTGRGYGYTF; d_gene: NA; abundance: NA; j_gene: TRBJ1-2; v_gene: TRBV6-5
CDR3nt: TGTGCCAGCAGTGAAATTCCCCCTAGCGGGACGAACACCGGGGAGCTGTTTTTT; CDR3aa: CASSEIPPSGTNTGELFF; d_gene: TRBD2; abundance: once; j_gene: TRBJ2-2; v_gene: TRBV6-1
CDR3nt: TGCGCCAGCAGTCAACCGGGACAGGGGACAGATACGCAGTATTTT; CDR3aa: CASSQPGQGTDTQYF; d_gene: TRBD1; abundance: NA; j_gene: TRBJ2-3; v_gene: TRBV23-1
CDR3nt: TGTGCCAGCACTCCCCAAGCCCGGGACAGCTCCTACGAGCAGTACTTC; CDR3aa: CASTPQARDSSYEQYF; d_gene: TRBD1; abundance: once; j_gene: TRBJ2-7; v_gene: TRBV28
CDR3nt: TGTGCCAGCAGTTCCGGGACAAAACCATACGAGCAGTACTTC; CDR3aa: CASSSGTKPYEQYF; d_gene: NA; abundance: NA; j_gene: TRBJ2-7; v_gene: TRBV6-5
CDR3nt: TGTGCCAGCAGCTTAGAGGCGCGCGGCTACGAGCAGTACTTC; CDR3aa: CASSLEARGYEQYF; d_gene: NA; abundance: NA; j_gene: TRBJ2-7; v_gene: TRBV11-2